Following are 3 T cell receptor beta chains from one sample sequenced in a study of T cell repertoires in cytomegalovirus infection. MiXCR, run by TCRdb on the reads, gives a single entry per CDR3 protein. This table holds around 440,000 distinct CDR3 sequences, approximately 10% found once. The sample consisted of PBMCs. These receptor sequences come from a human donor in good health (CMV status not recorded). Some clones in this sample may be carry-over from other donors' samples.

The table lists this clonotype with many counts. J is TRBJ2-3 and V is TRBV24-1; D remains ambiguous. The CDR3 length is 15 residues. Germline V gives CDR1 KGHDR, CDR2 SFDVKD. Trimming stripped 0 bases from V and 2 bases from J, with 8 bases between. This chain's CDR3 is CATSDLSVYTDTQYF. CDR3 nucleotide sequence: TGTGCCACCAGTGATTTGTCCGTTTACACAGATACGCAGTATTTT.

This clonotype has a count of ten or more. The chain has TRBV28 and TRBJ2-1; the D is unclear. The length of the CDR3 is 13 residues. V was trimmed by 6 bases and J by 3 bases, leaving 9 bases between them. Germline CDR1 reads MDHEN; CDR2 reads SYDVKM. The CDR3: CASSEDGYNEQFF. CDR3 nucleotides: TGTGCCAGCAGCGAGGACGGCTACAATGAGCAGTTCTTC.

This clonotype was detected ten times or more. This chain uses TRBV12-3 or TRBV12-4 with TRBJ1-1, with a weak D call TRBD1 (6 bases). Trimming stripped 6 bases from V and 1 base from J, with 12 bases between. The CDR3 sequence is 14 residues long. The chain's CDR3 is CASSDRLQNTEAFF. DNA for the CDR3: TGTGCCAGCAGCGACAGGTTGCAGAACACTGAAGCTTTCTTT.